The 16 T cell receptor beta chains in this list originate from one sample, sequenced in a study of blood T cell repertoires in COVID-19. TCRdb's copy holds only in-frame clones and misses some; the assay was immunoSEQ multiplex PCR. Altogether about 280,000 clones are present, over 75% being singletons, with the ten largest covering approximately 5.1%. What was sequenced was peripheral blood. These receptors all stem from a man in his forties or fifties with active or convalescent COVID-19.

The chain recombines TRBV2 with TRBJ1-3; D ambiguous. CDR1 is SNHLY, CDR2 FYNNEI, per germline. V was trimmed by 3 bases and J by 0 bases, leaving 9 bases between them. The CDR3 length is 15 residues. CDR3 loop: CASSETLGSGNTIYF. The CDR3 DNA sequence: TGTGCCAGCAGTGAGACATTGGGCTCTGGAAACACCATATATTTT.

The chain employs TRBV5-1 and TRBJ1-2, with D perhaps matching TRBD1 (5 bases). CDR3 size: 13 residues. The germline CDR1 and CDR2 sequences are SGHRS and YFSETQ. With 1 base removed from V and 2 bases from J, the gap between germline ends came to 6 bases. DNA for the CDR3: TGCGCCAGCAGCTTGAGGGGAAACTATGGCTACACCTTC. The encoded protein is CASSLRGNYGYTF.

The chain joins TRBV20-1 to TRBJ1-1, with D perhaps TRBD1 (6 bases). Trimming stripped 3 bases from V and 6 bases from J, with 20 bases between. Germline lookup yields CDR1 DFQATT and CDR2 SNEGSKA (reference sequence). CDR3 size: 15 residues. The chain's CDR3 is CSASDPRGRGAEAFF. DNA of the CDR3: TGCAGTGCTAGTGATCCGCGCGGGAGGGGGGCTGAAGCTTTCTTT.

The chain is built from TRBV9 and TRBJ1-6; D is uncertain. V gave up 0 bases and J gave up 7 bases, with 8 bases separating them. Germline values: CDR1 SGDLS, CDR2 YYNGEE. The CDR3 extends over 14 amino acids. CDR3 amino acids: CASSVDSVNSPLHF. CDR3 bases: TGTGCCAGCAGCGTAGACAGTGTCAATTCACCCCTCCACTTT.

V and J are TRBV6-2 or TRBV6-3 and TRBJ1-3; D gene uncertain. CDR3 length equals 15 residues. CDR1 and CDR2 (germline): MNHEY, SVGEGT. V lost 2 bases, J lost 4 bases, and 12 bases lay in between. CDR3 region: CASSYGEASGNTIYF. The CDR3 DNA reads as TGTGCCAGCAGTTACGGGGAGGCGTCCGGAAACACCATATATTTT.

The chain's CDR3 is CASSDQLGLNQPQHF. CDR3 nucleotide sequence: TGTGCCAGCAGTGATCAGCTGGGACTCAATCAGCCCCAGCATTTT. The chain combines TRBV6-1 with TRBJ1-5; TRBD1 is a possible D gene (5 bases). Germline V gene data show CDR1 as MNHNS and CDR2 as SASEGT. The CDR3 is 15 amino acids. Trimming removed 3 bases from V and 3 bases from J, with 12 bases in between.

The CDR3 spells CASSPGTAYNSPLHF. CDR3 nucleotides: TGTGCCAGCAGCCCCGGGACAGCTTATAATTCACCCCTCCACTTT. The chain joins TRBV6-5 to TRBJ1-6; TRBD1 matches 7 bases. The CDR3 extends over 15 amino acids. Trimming took 6 bases from V and 4 from J; bases not matched to a gene: 6. Germline V lookup: CDR1 MNHEY, CDR2 SVGAGI.

This chain joins TRBV7-2 and TRBJ1-1, with D possibly being TRBD1 (6 bases). Trimming stripped 3 bases from V and 2 bases from J, with 19 bases between. The CDR3 extends over 17 amino acids. CDR1 is SGHTA and CDR2 is FQGNSA in the germline V gene. The CDR3 reads CASSFTAVQGLNTEAFF. CDR3 coding DNA: TGTGCCAGCAGCTTTACAGCCGTACAGGGCCTAAACACTGAAGCTTTCTTT. The full variable domain, completed using reference TRBV7-2 and TRBJ1-1, is GAGVSQSPSNKVTEKGKDVELRCDPISGHTALYWYRQSLGQGLEFLIYFQGNSAPDKSGLPSDRFSAERTGGSVSTLTIQRTQQEDSAVYLCASSFTAVQGLNTEAFFGQGTRLTVV.

This clone has more than one count but fewer than ten. This chain joins TRBV19 and TRBJ1-5; no firm D call. Germline V gene lookup returns CDR1 LNHDA and CDR2 SQIVND (reference sequence). Between the trimmed V and J ends, which lost 10 bases and 0 bases, there was a span of 13 bases. The CDR3 has 14 residues. CDR3 bases: TGTGCCACCCGGGGAAGTGATAGCAATCAGCCCCAGCATTTT. This codes for CATRGSDSNQPQHF.

The chain uses TRBV29-1 and TRBJ1-1; the D is unclear. This CDR3 contains 11 residues. Germline lookup yields CDR1 SQVTM and CDR2 ANQGSEA. With 5 bases removed from V and 4 bases from J, the gap between germline ends came to 8 bases. CDR3 residues: CSVRHSTEAFF. The CDR3, as DNA: TGCAGCGTTCGTCACAGCACTGAAGCTTTCTTT.

V and J are TRBV18 and TRBJ2-3, with D uncertain. V dropped 3 bases and J dropped 0 bases, with 10 bases sitting between them. This CDR3 has 15 amino acids. Per germline, CDR1 KGHSH and CDR2 LQKENI. The DNA for the CDR3 is TGTGCCAGCTCACCCGCCGGTGCTAGCACAGATACGCAGTATTTT. Translation: CASSPAGASTDTQYF.

The rearrangement joins TRBV25-1 to TRBJ1-2; maybe TRBD1 (6 bases). The CDR3 consists of 14 residues. Trimming left V 5 bases short and J 4 bases short, with 14 bases between. Germline CDR1 and CDR2: MGHDK and SYGVNS. In DNA, the CDR3 is TGTGCCAGCAGTCAAGGGGGGGAAGGCTATGGCTACACCTTC. It specifies CASSQGGEGYGYTF.

The chain recombines TRBV5-1 with TRBJ2-1; 9 positions agree with TRBD1. The V gene's germline CDR1 is SGHRS and CDR2 YFSETQ. The CDR3 length is 17 residues. The V gene end was trimmed by 6 bases and the J gene end by 8 bases; junction bases not matched to a gene: 18. CDR3 amino acids: CASTARPPGQGIDEQFF. The CDR3 nucleotides read TGCGCCAGCACCGCAAGGCCCCCGGGACAGGGAATTGATGAGCAGTTCTTC.

The chain joins TRBV28 to TRBJ1-1; D gene ambiguous. V was trimmed by 10 bases and J by 1 base, leaving 19 bases between them. From germline, CDR1 is MDHEN and CDR2 SYDVKM. This CDR3 region has 15 residues. CDR3 sequence reads: CATSKDRPGNTEAFF. The CDR3 DNA is TGTGCCACCTCAAAAGATCGGCCAGGGAACACTGAAGCTTTCTTT. The whole variable domain, filled in from reference TRBV28 and TRBJ1-1, reads DVKVTQSSRYLVKRTGEKVFLECVQDMDHENMFWYRQDPGLGLRLIYFSYDVKMKEKGDIPEGYSVSREKKERFSLILESASTNQTSMYLCATSKDRPGNTEAFFGQGTRLTVV.

The chain couples TRBV5-1 to TRBJ2-5, with 7 bases identical to TRBD2. Germline trimming cut 0 bases from V and 11 bases from J; bases unmatched to any gene: 7. CDR3 length: 13 residues. Germline CDR1 and CDR2: SGHRS and YFSETQ. Here the CDR3 reads CASSLAGEGSQYF. As DNA, the CDR3 is TGCGCCAGCAGCTTGGCCGGGGAGGGATCGCAGTACTTC.

In its sample, this clone was seen a few times. J is TRBJ1-3 and V is TRBV6-5; weak D call: TRBD1 (6 bases). This CDR3 has 14 amino acids. Trimming took 4 bases from V and 2 from J, leaving 9 bases between them. Germline lookup yields CDR1 MNHEY and CDR2 SVGAGI. As DNA, the CDR3 is TGTGCCAGCAGTTCCCGGACAGCTGGAAACACCATATATTTT. Residues: CASSSRTAGNTIYF.